These 9 T cell receptor beta chains originate from one sample sequenced in a study of cytomegalovirus exposure and HLA in healthy donors. The PCR was carried out with 60 Vbeta primers and 13 Jbeta primers. Sequencing was performed with immunoSEQ multiplex PCR; in TCRdb, only in-frame clones are kept and a portion is missing. The sample shows over 100,000 clones, about 60% of them seen only once. Sequencing was performed on PBMCs. Receptors originate from a man aged 35 to 55 in good health and CMV-seropositive.

About this clone: The same CDR3 is also encoded by other DNA sequences in this sample. This chain uses TRBV2 with TRBJ1-6, with D possibly TRBD1 on 6 matching bases. V was clipped by 9 bases and J by 8 bases, with 11 bases between them. Germline V gene lookup returns CDR1 SNHLY and CDR2 FYNNEI. This CDR3 comprises 12 residues. This chain's CDR3 is CARQGSDSPLHF. CDR3 nucleotides: TGTGCCAGACAGGGAAGCGATTCACCCCTCCACTTT.

Written as DNA, the CDR3 is TGTGCCAGCAGCTTATCCGGACAGGGAAATTCACCCCTCCACTTT. It codes for CASSLSGQGNSPLHF. J is TRBJ1-6 and V is TRBV7-9; 8 positions match TRBD1. CDR3 size: 15 residues. V lost 2 bases, J lost 7 bases, and 4 bases stayed unmatched. Germline V CDR1 and CDR2: SEHNR, FQNEAQ (reference sequence).

This clone was seen more than once but under ten times. The chain has TRBV7-2 and TRBJ2-1; no reliable D call. CDR1 SGHTA and CDR2 FQGNSA come from the germline V gene. The CDR3 spans 12 residues. The V end lost 5 bases, the J end lost 12 bases, and 14 bases lay between the germline ends. CDR3 nucleotide sequence: TGTGCCAGCAGCCAAGACTGGGTGGTGCAGTTCTTC. This gives the protein CASSQDWVVQFF.

This clone was recorded a few times. The chain joins TRBV19 to TRBJ1-5; a weak D match, TRBD1 (5 bases). From germline, CDR1 is LNHDA and CDR2 SQIVND (reference sequence). The CDR3 contains 14 residues. V gave up 3 bases and J gave up 7 bases, with 13 bases separating them. The CDR3 loop is CASSIDQGGQPQHF. Written as DNA, the CDR3 is TGTGCCAGTAGTATCGATCAGGGCGGACAGCCCCAGCATTTT.

This clone was recorded a few times. V gene TRBV2 combines with J gene TRBJ2-2, with 7 bases identical to TRBD2. Germline CDR1 SNHLY, CDR2 FYNNEI. The trim removed 11 bases at V and 5 bases at J, leaving 11 bases unmatched. The CDR3 has 14 amino acids. CDR3 in amino acids: CAATPGRETGELFF. The DNA for the CDR3 is TGTGCCGCCACCCCGGGGCGGGAGACCGGGGAGCTGTTTTTT.

Worth noting for this clone: No conserved phenylalanine or tryptophan ends this CDR3, so it is likely a read error. The chain joins TRBV2 to TRBJ1-1, with D possibly matching TRBD1 (6 bases). The CDR3 has 13 amino acids. CDR1 SNHLY and CDR2 FYNNEI come from the germline V gene. With 6 bases removed from V and 1 base from J, the gap between germline ends came to 9 bases. CDR3 sequence (DNA): TGTGCCAGCAGCCTACAGGGGAACACTGAAGCTTTCTCT. This gives the protein CASSLQGNTEAFS.

This clone was counted between two and nine times. The V call is TRBV2, the J call TRBJ2-2; 10 nucleotides line up with TRBD1. In germline, CDR1 is SNHLY, CDR2 FYNNEI. The J segment lost 6 bases and the V segment lost 6 bases, leaving 7 bases of the junction unmatched. The CDR3 is made up of 15 amino acids. CDR3 amino acids: CASSHPGQGPGELFF. CDR3 nucleotide sequence: TGTGCCAGCAGCCATCCGGGACAGGGGCCCGGGGAGCTGTTTTTT. The entire variable domain, with the rest obtained from reference TRBV2 and TRBJ2-2, is as follows: EPEVTQTPSHQVTQMGQEVILRCVPISNHLYFYWYRQILGQKVEFLVSFYNNEISEKSEIFDDQFSVERPDGSNFTLKIRSTKLEDSAMYFCASSHPGQGPGELFFGEGSRLTVL.

This clone was recorded once. J is TRBJ1-2 and V is TRBV7-2; 8 bases match TRBD1. The CDR3 length is 15 residues. The junction had 8 bases not matched to a gene; V was cut back by 1 base and J by 7 bases. Germline V gene data show CDR1 as SGHTA and CDR2 as FQGNSA. The CDR3 region is CASSLVWTGTGGYTF. CDR3 DNA sequence: TGTGCCAGCAGCTTAGTATGGACAGGGACCGGTGGCTACACCTTC.

The genes are TRBV27 and TRBJ2-7; a possible D gene is TRBD1 (6 bases). Per germline, CDR1 MNHEY and CDR2 SMNVEV (reference sequence). The V end was cut by 5 bases, the J end by 0 bases, with 14 bases between. The CDR3 is 15 amino acids. In DNA, the CDR3 is TGTGCCAGCAGTCCCCTGGGACACAGCTCCTACGAGCAGTACTTC. The encoded protein is CASSPLGHSSYEQYF.